Below, 30 T cell receptor beta chains from the same sample are listed, as sequenced in a study of blood T cells in healthy people across ages. Sample-barcoded 5' priming and a J-beta primer mix drove a second PCR of roughly 6 to 12 cycles. TCRdb recomputed calls from the 5' RACE reads with MiXCR, one row per CDR3 protein. The table includes about 780,000 distinct CDR3 sequences, 35% to 60% detected once. The sample comprised blood. The source is a man older than 75 in good health.

J is TRBJ2-5 and V is TRBV18, with D possibly TRBD2 on 5 matching bases. The CDR3 has 14 amino acids. V shed 6 bases and J shed 0 bases, with 11 bases lying between them. Germline V lookup: CDR1 KGHSH, CDR2 LQKENI. The CDR3 here is CASSQPGNQETQYF. The CDR3 DNA reads as TGTGCCAGCTCCCAACCGGGAAACCAAGAGACCCAGTACTTC.

The table lists this clonotype with a few counts. This rearrangement joins TRBV11-3 to TRBJ2-5; the D gene is possibly TRBD2 (5 bases). Trimming took off 5 bases at V and 2 bases at J, with 15 bases between the two ends. This CDR3 contains 15 residues. CDR1 and CDR2 (germline): SGHNT, YENEEA. The CDR3 loop is CASSRKLALQETQYF. CDR3 DNA sequence: TGTGCCAGCAGCCGAAAATTAGCGTTGCAAGAGACCCAGTACTTC.

The table lists this clonotype with a few counts. J is TRBJ2-1 and V is TRBV14, with a weak D call TRBD2 (6 bases). Trimming left V 6 bases short and J 3 bases short, with 12 bases between. Germline-derived CDR1 and CDR2 are SGHDN and FVKESK. This CDR3 spans 14 amino acids. CDR3 DNA: TGTGCCAGCAGTCCCTGGGAGGACTACAATGAGCAGTTCTTC. Protein product: CASSPWEDYNEQFF.

There are a few counts of this clonotype. A read error may explain this, as a much larger clone is one base away. The rearrangement links TRBV29-1 to TRBJ2-7; D remains unclear. The CDR3 sequence is 11 residues long. Germline V CDR1 and CDR2: SQVTM, ANQGSEA. V lost 8 bases, J lost 7 bases, and 15 bases lay in between. The CDR3 loop is CSLLEVHEQYF. The CDR3 DNA sequence: TGCAGCCTCTTAGAAGTCCATGAGCAGTACTTC.

The chain is built from TRBV5-1 and TRBJ2-5; TRBD2 aligns across 8 bases. CDR3 length: 14 amino acids. V was pared by 1 base and J by 5 bases, with 4 bases of the junction left unmatched. The germline V gene encodes CDR1 SGHRS and CDR2 YFSETQ. CDR3 protein: CASSLPGLEETQYF. In DNA, the CDR3 is TGCGCCAGCAGCTTGCCGGGACTAGAGGAGACCCAGTACTTC. Full variable domain (missing parts from reference TRBV5-1 and TRBJ2-5): KAGVTQTPRYLIKTRGQQVTLSCSPISGHRSVSWYQQTPGQGLQFLFEYFSETQRNKGNFPGRFSGRQFSNSRSEMNVSTLELGDSALYLCASSLPGLEETQYFGPGTRLLVL.

A few counts support this clonotype. The CDR3 region is CSVSANEKLFF. The CDR3 DNA reads as TGCAGCGTTTCCGCTAATGAAAAACTGTTTTTT. The chain links TRBV29-1 to TRBJ1-4; D remains ambiguous. The CDR3 is made up of 11 amino acids. Trimming stripped 5 bases from V and 3 bases from J, with 4 bases between. The germline CDR1 and CDR2 sequences are SQVTM and ANQGSEA.

This sequence joins TRBV6-2 or TRBV6-3 and TRBJ1-1; D possibly corresponds to TRBD1 (5 bases). V shed 0 bases and J shed 1 base, with 12 bases lying between them. Germline V gives CDR1 MNHEY, CDR2 SVGEGT. There are 16 residues in the CDR3. The CDR3 is CASSYSLGPQNTEAFF. In DNA, the CDR3 is TGTGCCAGCAGTTACTCATTGGGGCCTCAGAACACTGAAGCTTTCTTT.

This clonotype was observed once. Its ends do not fully match the called genes, so a read error is possible. The chain employs TRBV5-1 and TRBJ2-5; weak D call: TRBD2 (5 bases). The DNA matches TRBJ2-7 better at its end, which makes the J call doubtful. The germline V gene has CDR1 SGHRS and CDR2 YFSETQ. The CDR3 consists of 14 residues. The chain's CDR3 is CTSSTEADSYEQYF. CDR3 bases: TGCACCAGCAGCACGGAGGCGGACTCATACGAGCAGTACTTC.

This sequence joins TRBV6-6 and TRBJ1-2; D possibly corresponds to TRBD1 (6 bases). The germline V gene has CDR1 MNHNY and CDR2 SVGAGI (reference sequence). V was pared by 5 bases and J by 10 bases, with 20 bases between. The length of the CDR3 is 14 residues. The CDR3 reads CASSPNGEGGFYTF. CDR3 nucleotides: TGTGCCAGCAGTCCGAATGGGGAGGGGGGCTTCTACACCTTC.

The chain uses TRBV7-2 and TRBJ2-5; 7 bases fit TRBD2. The CDR3 covers 15 residues. With V trimmed by 2 bases and J by 2 bases, 5 bases remained unmatched. The germline V gene encodes CDR1 SGHTA and CDR2 FQGNSA. In DNA form, the CDR3 reads TGTGCCAGCAGCTTAAGCCTAGCGGTTCAAGAGACCCAGTACTTC. As protein: CASSLSLAVQETQYF.

The chain has TRBV9 and TRBJ2-5; a weak D match, TRBD1 (6 bases). This CDR3 is built from 16 residues. Germline V gives CDR1 SGDLS, CDR2 YYNGEE. V gave up 3 bases and J gave up 5 bases, with 20 bases separating them. The CDR3 here is CASSAHHRDPRETQYF. CDR3 DNA: TGTGCCAGCAGCGCTCATCACAGGGACCCTAGGGAGACCCAGTACTTC.

This clonotype was counted many times. This chain connects TRBV9 to TRBJ2-1, with 7 bases matching TRBD2. This CDR3 has 14 amino acids. Trimming took 0 bases from V and 7 from J; bases not matched to a gene: 4. Germline V lookup: CDR1 SGDLS, CDR2 YYNGEE. This chain's CDR3 is CASSVVGGVNEQFF. In DNA form, the CDR3 reads TGTGCCAGCAGCGTAGTGGGAGGGGTAAATGAGCAGTTCTTC.

The gene calls are TRBV7-9 and TRBJ2-1, with D perhaps being TRBD1 or TRBD2 (5 bases each). The V end lost 5 bases, the J end lost 0 bases, and 17 bases lay between the germline ends. The CDR3 has 17 amino acids. Looked up from germline, CDR1 is SEHNR and CDR2 is FQNEAQ (reference sequence). The CDR3: CASSTTGPPRSYNEQFF. CDR3 coding DNA: TGTGCCAGCAGCACCACGGGACCACCTCGCTCCTACAATGAGCAGTTCTTC.

The rearrangement joins TRBV20-1 to TRBJ2-1; D gene unclear. Germline V lookup: CDR1 DFQATT, CDR2 SNEGSKA (reference sequence). This CDR3 has 12 residues. Trimming removed 7 bases at V and 5 bases at J, with 12 bases between. The CDR3 loop reads CSVLPVNNEQFF. The CDR3 DNA reads TGCAGTGTCCTCCCGGTCAACAATGAGCAGTTCTTC.

This clonotype was seen only a few times. CDR3 protein: CSASGLAGGPQETQYF. The CDR3, as DNA: TGCAGTGCGAGTGGGTTGGCGGGAGGGCCCCAAGAGACCCAGTACTTC. The genes are TRBV20-1 and TRBJ2-5; 9 nucleotides align to TRBD2. Germline V gene data show CDR1 as DFQATT and CDR2 as SNEGSKA (reference sequence). The CDR3 sequence is 16 residues long. The trim removed 6 bases at V and 1 base at J, leaving 12 bases unmatched.

The chain combines TRBV12-3 or TRBV12-4 with TRBJ2-1; the D gene is possibly TRBD1 (6 bases). The CDR3 extends over 16 amino acids. Trimming cost V 11 bases and J 7 bases, with 27 bases left between them. CDR3 DNA: TGTGCCTCTGTACAGGGAGTTAGAGGGAGATTAAATGAGCAGTTCTTC. Protein sequence: CASVQGVRGRLNEQFF.

This clonotype was seen once. The V gene is TRBV30, the J gene TRBJ2-1, with 11 bases that match TRBD2. Germline V CDR1 and CDR2: GTSNPN, SVGIG (reference sequence). V shed 0 bases, J shed 6 bases, and the junction held 4 bases outside the gene matches. The CDR3 is made up of 15 amino acids. The CDR3 protein is CAWSVQLAGANEQFF. CDR3 DNA sequence: TGTGCCTGGAGTGTACAACTAGCGGGGGCCAATGAGCAGTTCTTC. Combining the CDR3 with reference TRBV30 and TRBJ2-1 gives the whole variable domain SQTIHQWPATLVQPVGSPLSLECTVEGTSNPNLYWYRQAAGRGLQLLFYSVGIGQISSEVPQNLSASRPQDRQFILSSKKLLLSDSGFYLCAWSVQLAGANEQFFGPGTRLTVL.

This rearrangement joins TRBV6-4 to TRBJ2-6, with no clear D. Germline V lookup: CDR1 MRHNA, CDR2 SNTAGT. V was pared by 2 bases and J by 0 bases, with 5 bases between. The CDR3 is made up of 15 amino acids. The DNA for the CDR3 is TGTGCCAGCAGTGACACCATCTCTGGGGCCAACGTCCTGACTTTC. Protein: CASSDTISGANVLTF.

In this sample, this clonotype turned up many times. This chain connects TRBV3-1 to TRBJ2-7; the D call may be TRBD1 or TRBD2 (5 bases each). Germline-derived CDR1 and CDR2 are LGHDT and YNNKEL (reference sequence). V was pared by 5 bases and J by 5 bases, with 22 bases between. The CDR3 runs 16 residues. In DNA, the CDR3 is TGTGCCAGCAGCAGGAGTTCCGGGACGGCCTTCAACGAGCAGTACTTC. Its translation: CASSRSSGTAFNEQYF.

This clonotype was seen a single time. One junction end does not reproduce the germline sequence, and a read error may be involved. This chain connects TRBV12-3 or TRBV12-4 to TRBJ2-3, with 8 bases aligning to TRBD2. The CDR3 runs to 19 residues. CDR3 residues: CASSSPTAGARGGTDTQYF. The DNA of the CDR3 is TGCGCCAGCAGTTCTCCCACAGCGGGAGCACGCGGGGGCACAGATACGCAGTATTTT.

The chain carries TRBV5-1 and TRBJ1-4; D is perhaps TRBD1 (5 bases). Deletions cut 0 bases from V and 7 bases from J, with 13 bases between. Per germline, CDR1 SGHRS and CDR2 YFSETQ. This CDR3 has 15 amino acids. CDR3 amino acids: CASSLESGGGEKLFF. The CDR3 nucleotides read TGCGCCAGCAGCTTGGAGTCCGGGGGAGGTGAAAAACTGTTTTTT.

V gene TRBV20-1 combines with J gene TRBJ1-4, with 10 bases that match TRBD1. CDR3 length: 16 amino acids. Germline-derived CDR1 and CDR2 are DFQATT and SNEGSKA (reference sequence). The V and J ends lost 0 bases and 6 bases, in that order; junction bases with no gene match: 7. CDR3 protein: CSARDRGQGTDEKLFF. The DNA of the CDR3 is TGCAGTGCTAGAGATCGGGGACAGGGGACGGATGAAAAACTGTTTTTT.

This clonotype was counted ten times or more. The rearrangement links TRBV7-2 to TRBJ2-6, with D perhaps matching TRBD2 (6 bases). CDR3 length: 15 amino acids. V lost 4 bases to trimming and J lost 8 bases, with 15 bases between them. In germline, CDR1 is SGHTA, CDR2 FQGNSA. The chain's CDR3 is CASSSGGRGPNVLTF. The CDR3 DNA follows: TGTGCCAGCAGCTCCGGGGGACGGGGTCCCAACGTCCTGACTTTC.

The chain couples TRBV20-1 to TRBJ2-5; D possibly matches TRBD1 or TRBD2 (6 bases each). Trimming left V 0 bases short and J 0 bases short, with 14 bases between. Germline V gives CDR1 DFQATT, CDR2 SNEGSKA (reference sequence). There are 16 residues in the CDR3. The CDR3 is CSARDPGAPNQETQYF. The CDR3 DNA is TGCAGTGCTAGAGATCCGGGGGCTCCGAACCAAGAGACCCAGTACTTC.

This chain connects TRBV9 to TRBJ1-6, with TRBD1 matching over 8 bases. Germline CDR1 reads SGDLS; CDR2 reads YYNGEE. V was pared by 4 bases and J by 10 bases, with 13 bases of the junction left unmatched. The CDR3 is 16 amino acids. The chain's CDR3 is CASSPRDRRAQSPLHF. Written as DNA, the CDR3 is TGTGCCAGCAGCCCCCGGGACAGGAGGGCGCAGTCACCCCTCCACTTT.

This clonotype was recorded a few times. The genes are TRBV20-1 and TRBJ1-2; no definite D call. With 0 bases removed from V and 3 bases from J, the gap between germline ends came to 8 bases. Germline V gives CDR1 DFQATT, CDR2 SNEGSKA (reference sequence). This CDR3 has 13 amino acids. The CDR3 nucleotides read TGCAGTGCTAGAGATTACGGAGACTATGGCTACACCTTC. This gives the protein CSARDYGDYGYTF.

This clonotype has a handful of counts. V gene TRBV5-1 combines with J gene TRBJ2-1, with 14 bases fitting TRBD2. The CDR3 is made up of 14 amino acids. J gave up 15 bases and V 3 bases, and 8 bases lay outside the gene matches. Looked up from germline, CDR1 is SGHRS and CDR2 is YFSETQ. CDR3 coding DNA: TGCGCCAGCAGCTCCACCGGGACTAGCGGGAGTAGGTTCTTC. Translated, it gives CASSSTGTSGSRFF.

There are a few counts of this clonotype. Possible read error: a much larger clone is one base away. The J gene is TRBJ2-7, the V gene TRBV29-1; the match to TRBD2 covers 8 bases. The length of the CDR3 is 12 residues. CDR1 and CDR2 (germline): SQVTM, ANQGSEA. CDR3 amino acids: CTTGGPGNEQYF. Here the CDR3 DNA reads TGCACCACGGGAGGGCCTGGGAATGAGCAGTACTTC.

In this sample, this clonotype turned up once. The chain is built from TRBV6-2 or TRBV6-3 and TRBJ2-7; D not resolved. Between the trimmed V and J ends, which lost 5 bases and 1 base, there was a span of 12 bases. The CDR3 is 14 amino acids. Germline assignment: CDR1 MNHEY and CDR2 SVGEGT. The CDR3 loop is CASSQSTFSYEQYF. The CDR3 DNA reads as TGTGCCAGCAGTCAAAGCACCTTTTCCTACGAGCAGTACTTC.

This clonotype was detected only once. A read error may account for a junction end that differs from germline. The rearrangement joins TRBV29-1 to TRBJ2-3, with D possibly being TRBD1 or TRBD2 (5 bases each). The CDR3 is 13 residues long. Germline assignment: CDR1 SQVTM and CDR2 ANQGSEA. In DNA, the CDR3 is TGCAGCGCTGTGGGGGATAGCACAGATACGCGGTATTTT. Protein product: CSAVGDSTDTRYF.